This TCR beta chain was sequenced in a study of T cell responses to AZD1222 COVID-19 vaccine. Findings and caveats of the study: Seropositivity was recorded at baseline in only 5 or 6 AZD1222 recipients. Nearly half of spike-specific TCRs reportedly target unmutated variant regions.

The CDR3 spans 15 residues. In germline, CDR1 is KGHDR, CDR2 SFDVKD. Trimming took off 6 bases at V and 7 bases at J, with 18 bases between the two ends. On this clone: Its antigen is currently unknown.

Some clones are missing from TCRdb's copy, which holds only in-frame ones; the method was immunoSEQ multiplex PCR. The table records about 150,000 clones, roughly 85% of them present only once. This clonotype was sampled from an adult in good health. Sequencing was performed on peripheral blood, taken on day 0 of AZD1222 vaccination. The J gene is TRBJ2-1, the V gene TRBV24-1; the D call may be TRBD1 or TRBD2 (7 bases each). The DNA of the CDR3 is TGTGCCACCAGTAGGGAGGGGGCTTTACGGAATGAGCAGTTCTTC. It translates to CATSREGALRNEQFF.